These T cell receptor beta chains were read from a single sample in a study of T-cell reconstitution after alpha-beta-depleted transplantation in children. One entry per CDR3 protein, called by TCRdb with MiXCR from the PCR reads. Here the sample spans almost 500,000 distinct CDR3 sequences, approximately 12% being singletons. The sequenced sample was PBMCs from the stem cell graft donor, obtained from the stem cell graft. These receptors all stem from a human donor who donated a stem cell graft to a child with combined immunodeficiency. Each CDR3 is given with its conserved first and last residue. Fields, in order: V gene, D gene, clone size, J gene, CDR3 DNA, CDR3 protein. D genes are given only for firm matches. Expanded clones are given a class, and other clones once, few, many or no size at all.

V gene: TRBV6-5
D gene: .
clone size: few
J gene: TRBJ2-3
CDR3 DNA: TGTGCCAGCAGTTATTCGGCAGACACTAGCACAGATACGCAGTATTTT
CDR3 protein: CASSYSADTSTDTQYF

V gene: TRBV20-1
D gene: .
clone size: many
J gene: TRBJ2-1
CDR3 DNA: TGCAGTGCTTCATTGGACAGCCGTTATACAGACAATGAGCAGTTCTTC
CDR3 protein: CSASLDSRYTDNEQFF

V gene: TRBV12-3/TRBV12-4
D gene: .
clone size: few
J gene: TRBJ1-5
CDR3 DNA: TGTGCCAGCAGTTTAGGGGGTCTCACTCAGCCCCAGCATTTT
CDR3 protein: CASSLGGLTQPQHF

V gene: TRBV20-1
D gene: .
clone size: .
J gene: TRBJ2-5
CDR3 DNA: TGCAGTGCTACCAAGACTAACCAAGAGACCCAGTACTTC
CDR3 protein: CSATKTNQETQYF

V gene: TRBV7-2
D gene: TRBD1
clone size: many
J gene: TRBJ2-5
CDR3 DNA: TGTGCCAGCAGCCCTCGGACAGGGGCTGGGGAGACCCAGTACTTC
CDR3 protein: CASSPRTGAGETQYF

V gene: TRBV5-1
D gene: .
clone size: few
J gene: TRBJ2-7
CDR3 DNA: TGCGCCAGCAGCTTGCGCCTAAGGGGAGCCTACGAGCAGTACTTC
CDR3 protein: CASSLRLRGAYEQYF

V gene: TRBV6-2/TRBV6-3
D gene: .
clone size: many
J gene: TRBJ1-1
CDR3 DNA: TGTGCCAGCAGTTACGGTGGGAACACTGAAGCTTTCTTT
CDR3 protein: CASSYGGNTEAFF

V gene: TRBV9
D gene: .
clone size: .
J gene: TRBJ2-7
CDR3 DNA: TGTGCCAGCAGCGTAGGGACACTCGCCTACGAGCAGTACTTC
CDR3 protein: CASSVGTLAYEQYF

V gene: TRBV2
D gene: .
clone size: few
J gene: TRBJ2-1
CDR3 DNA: TGTGCCAGCAGCGTTAAAGTCGAGCAGTTCTTC
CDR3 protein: CASSVKVEQFF

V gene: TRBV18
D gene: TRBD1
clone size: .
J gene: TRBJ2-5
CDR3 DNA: TGTGCCAGCTCAAAGACAGGGGACGAGACCCAGTACTTC
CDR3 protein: CASSKTGDETQYF

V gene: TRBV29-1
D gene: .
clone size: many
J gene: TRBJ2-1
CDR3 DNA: TGCAGCGCTCCCGGTTGCGGAGGGGCCTACAATGAGCAGTTCTTC
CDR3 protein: CSAPGCGGAYNEQFF

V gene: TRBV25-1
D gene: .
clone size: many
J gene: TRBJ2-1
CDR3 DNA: TGTGCCAGCAGTGATGGGGGACTGTTTGACCAGTTCTTC
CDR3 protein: CASSDGGLFDQFF

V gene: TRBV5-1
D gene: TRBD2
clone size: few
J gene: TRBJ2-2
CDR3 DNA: TGCGCCAGCAGCCTAAGATCCGGGACTAGGACCGGGGAGCTGTTTTTT
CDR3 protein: CASSLRSGTRTGELFF

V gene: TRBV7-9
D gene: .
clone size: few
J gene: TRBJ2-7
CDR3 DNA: TGTGCCAGCAGCCAGTACGGGGACGAGCAGTACTTC
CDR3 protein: CASSQYGDEQYF

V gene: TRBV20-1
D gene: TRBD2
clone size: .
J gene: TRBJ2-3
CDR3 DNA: TGCAGTGCTAGAGATTTGGGACTAGCGGGAGCGCATTACACAGATACGCAGTATTTT
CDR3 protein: CSARDLGLAGAHYTDTQYF

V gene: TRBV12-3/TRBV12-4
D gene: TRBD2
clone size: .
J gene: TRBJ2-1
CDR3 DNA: TGTGCCAGCAGTTTTCAAGTCCTAGCGGTTAAGGATGAGCAGTTCTTC
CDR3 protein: CASSFQVLAVKDEQFF

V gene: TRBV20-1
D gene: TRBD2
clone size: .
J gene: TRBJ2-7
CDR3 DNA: TGCAGTGCCCCGGGAGGGGGTACATACGAGCAGTACTTC
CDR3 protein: CSAPGGGTYEQYF

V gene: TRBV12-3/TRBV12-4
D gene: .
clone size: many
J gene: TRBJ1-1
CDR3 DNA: TGTGCCAGCAGTTTAGTTAGGGTTAAGAACACTGAAGCTTTCTTT
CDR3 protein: CASSLVRVKNTEAFF

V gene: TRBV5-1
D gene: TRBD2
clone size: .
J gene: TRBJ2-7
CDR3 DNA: TGCGCCAGCAGCTCGATCGGGGGGGAGCAGTACTTC
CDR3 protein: CASSSIGGEQYF

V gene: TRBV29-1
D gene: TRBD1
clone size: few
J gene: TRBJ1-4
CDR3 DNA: TGCAGCGTTCCAACTCGACAGGGAGGAGCTGAAAAACTGTTTTTT
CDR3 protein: CSVPTRQGGAEKLFF

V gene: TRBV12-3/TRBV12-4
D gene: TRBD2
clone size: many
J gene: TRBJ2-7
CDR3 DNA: TGTGCCAGCAGTCGGGGGGACTCCTACGAGCAGTACTTC
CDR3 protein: CASSRGDSYEQYF

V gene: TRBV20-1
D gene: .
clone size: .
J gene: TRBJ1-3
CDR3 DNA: TGCAGTGCTAGTTTGGATTTTTCTGGAAACACCATATATTTT
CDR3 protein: CSASLDFSGNTIYF

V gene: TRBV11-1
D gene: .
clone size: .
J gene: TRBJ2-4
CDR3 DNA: TGTGCCAGCAGCCGCCACCTCCTTCTAGCCAAAAACATTCAGTACTTC
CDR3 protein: CASSRHLLLAKNIQYF

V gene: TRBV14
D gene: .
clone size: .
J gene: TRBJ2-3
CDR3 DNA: TGTGCCAGCAGCCAAGTAATGAATACGCAGTATTTT
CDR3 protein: CASSQVMNTQYF

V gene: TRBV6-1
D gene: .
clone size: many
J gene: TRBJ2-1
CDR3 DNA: TGTGCCAGCGGATTAGGAGGGGGATTATACAATGAGCAGTTCTTC
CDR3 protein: CASGLGGGLYNEQFF

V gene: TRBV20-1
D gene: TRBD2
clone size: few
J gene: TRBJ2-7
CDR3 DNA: TGCAGTGCTAGAGATCCGCTAGCGGACTCCTACGAGCAGTACTTC
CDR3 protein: CSARDPLADSYEQYF

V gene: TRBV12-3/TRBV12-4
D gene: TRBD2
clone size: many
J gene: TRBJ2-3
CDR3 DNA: TGTGCCAGCAGGGTAGCGGGGGGCCGGGATACGCAGTATTTT
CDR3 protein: CASRVAGGRDTQYF

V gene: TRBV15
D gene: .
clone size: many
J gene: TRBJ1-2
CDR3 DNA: TGTGCCACCAGCAGAGATTACGGGAACGATGGCTACACCTTC
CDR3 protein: CATSRDYGNDGYTF

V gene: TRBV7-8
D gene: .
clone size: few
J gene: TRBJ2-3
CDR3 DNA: TGTGCCAGCAGCTCAGAGCGGGTTCCTAGCACAGATACGCAGTATTTT
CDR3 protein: CASSSERVPSTDTQYF

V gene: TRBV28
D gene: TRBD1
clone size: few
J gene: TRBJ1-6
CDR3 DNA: TGTGCCAGCAGCACACCGGGACAGGGGTTTACACCCCTCCACTTT
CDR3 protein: CASSTPGQGFTPLHF

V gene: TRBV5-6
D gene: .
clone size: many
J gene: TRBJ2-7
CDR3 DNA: TGTGCCAGCAGCTTGGGGGACCACCTAGGTGACGAGCAGTACTTC
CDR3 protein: CASSLGDHLGDEQYF

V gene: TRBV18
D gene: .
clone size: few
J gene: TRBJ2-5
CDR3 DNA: TGTGCCAGCTCACCGGACAGGCGGGGAGAGACCCAGTACTTC
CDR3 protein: CASSPDRRGETQYF

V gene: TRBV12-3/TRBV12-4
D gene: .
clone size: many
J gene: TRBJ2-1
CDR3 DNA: TGTGCCAGCAGTTTAAATAGCTGGGCTGAGCAGTTCTTC
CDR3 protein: CASSLNSWAEQFF

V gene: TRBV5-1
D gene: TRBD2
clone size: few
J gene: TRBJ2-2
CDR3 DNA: TGCGCCAGCAGCCCCACTAGCGGGCTCACCGGGGAGCTGTTTTTT
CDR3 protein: CASSPTSGLTGELFF

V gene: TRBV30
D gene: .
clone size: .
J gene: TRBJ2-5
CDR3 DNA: TGTGCCTGGAGTGTACTAGTTGGGACCCAGTACTTC
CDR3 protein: CAWSVLVGTQYF

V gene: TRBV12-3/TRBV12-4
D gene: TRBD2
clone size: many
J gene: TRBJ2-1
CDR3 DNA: TGTGCCAGCAGTCCGGGGGGGAACACCTACAATGAGCAGTTCTTC
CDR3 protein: CASSPGGNTYNEQFF

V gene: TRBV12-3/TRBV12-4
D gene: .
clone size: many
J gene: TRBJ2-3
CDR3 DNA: TGTGCCAGCAGTTTAGGGTTTGCAGATACGCAGTATTTT
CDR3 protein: CASSLGFADTQYF

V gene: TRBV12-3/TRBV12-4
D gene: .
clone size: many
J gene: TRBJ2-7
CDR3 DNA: TGTGCCAGCACCATGACAGGGAGGTCCTACGAGCAGTACTTC
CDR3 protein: CASTMTGRSYEQYF

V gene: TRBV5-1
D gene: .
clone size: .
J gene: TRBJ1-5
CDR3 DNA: TGCGCCAGCAGCTTGGGAGGGGGGGCCAATCAGCCCCAGCATTTT
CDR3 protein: CASSLGGGANQPQHF

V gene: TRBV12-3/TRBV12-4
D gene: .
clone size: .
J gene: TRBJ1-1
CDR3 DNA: TGTGCCAGCAGAAACACTGAAGCTTTCTTT
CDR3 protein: CASRNTEAFF

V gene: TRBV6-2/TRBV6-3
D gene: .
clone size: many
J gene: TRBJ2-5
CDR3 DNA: TGTGCCAGCAGTTACCAAGGCGAAATGGGGGAGACCCAGTACTTC
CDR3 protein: CASSYQGEMGETQYF

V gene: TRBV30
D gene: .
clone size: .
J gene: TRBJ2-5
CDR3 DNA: TGTGCCTGGATGAGGACCTCCCAAGAGACCCAGTACTTC
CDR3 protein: CAWMRTSQETQYF

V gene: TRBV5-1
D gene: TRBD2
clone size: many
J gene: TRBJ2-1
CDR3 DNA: TGCGCCAGCAGCCAACTAGCGGAGGGGGACAATGAGCAGTTCTTC
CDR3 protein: CASSQLAEGDNEQFF

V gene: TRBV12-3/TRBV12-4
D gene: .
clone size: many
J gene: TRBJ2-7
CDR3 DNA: TGTGCCAGCACTGTGGGTTTAGCCTACGAGCAGTACTTC
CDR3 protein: CASTVGLAYEQYF

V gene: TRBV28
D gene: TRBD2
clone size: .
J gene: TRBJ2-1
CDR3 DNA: TGTGCCAGCAGCAGTGGGAGGGCCAACTACAATGAGCAGTTCTTC
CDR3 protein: CASSSGRANYNEQFF

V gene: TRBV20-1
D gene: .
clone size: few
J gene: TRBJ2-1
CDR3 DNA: TGCAGTGCTAGCCCCGCGGGTTACAATGAGCAGTTCTTC
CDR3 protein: CSASPAGYNEQFF

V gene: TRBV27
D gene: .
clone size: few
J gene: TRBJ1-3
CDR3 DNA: TGTGCCAGCAGTTCGAGGGCTGGAAACACCATATATTTT
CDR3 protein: CASSSRAGNTIYF

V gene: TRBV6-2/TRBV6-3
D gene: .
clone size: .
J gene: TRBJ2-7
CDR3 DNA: TGTGCCAGCAGTTCCGACAGGATCTACGAGCAGTACTTC
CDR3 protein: CASSSDRIYEQYF

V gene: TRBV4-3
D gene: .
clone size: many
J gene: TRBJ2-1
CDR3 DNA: TGCGCCAGCAGCCAAACGGGGGTTGCCCTTCCGTACTACAATGAGCAGTTCTTC
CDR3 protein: CASSQTGVALPYYNEQFF

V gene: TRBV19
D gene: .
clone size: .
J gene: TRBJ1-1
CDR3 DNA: TGTGCCAGTACCGTCGGGGGACCGAGGGGCCCTGAAGCTTTCTTT
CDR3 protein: CASTVGGPRGPEAFF

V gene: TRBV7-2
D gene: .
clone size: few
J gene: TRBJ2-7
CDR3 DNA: TGTGCCAGCAGCTTAGACGCCCCGGAGATCGGCGAGCAGTACTTC
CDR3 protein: CASSLDAPEIGEQYF

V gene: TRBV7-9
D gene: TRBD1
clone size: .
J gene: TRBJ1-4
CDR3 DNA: TGTGCCAGCAGCTTAGCTGGGGACAGAGAAAAACTGTTTTTT
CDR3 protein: CASSLAGDREKLFF

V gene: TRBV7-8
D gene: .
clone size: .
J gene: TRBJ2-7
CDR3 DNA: TGTGCCAGCAGCTCGGACACCCCCTACGAGCAGTACTTC
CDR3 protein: CASSSDTPYEQYF

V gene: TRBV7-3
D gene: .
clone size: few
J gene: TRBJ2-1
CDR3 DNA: TGTGCCAGCAGCCCCTTCGTGGGTCCGACAAACCGATACAATGAGCAGTTCTTC
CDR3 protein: CASSPFVGPTNRYNEQFF

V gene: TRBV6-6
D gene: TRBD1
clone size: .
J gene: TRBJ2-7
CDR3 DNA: TGTGCCAGCTCGGGACAGACCGACTACGAGCAGTACTTC
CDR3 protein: CASSGQTDYEQYF